This T cell receptor (beta chain) originates from a study of blood T cell repertoires in COVID-19. Study details: PBMCs, B-cell-depleted T cells, or T cells provided the cDNA or gDNA that made up the material.

This clone was recorded only once. The method was immunoSEQ multiplex PCR; TCRdb's version includes in-frame clones alone and lacks a portion of them. The sample contains some 320,000 clones, roughly nine tenths of which appear only once. Individuals drawn from 24 US areas were about 18 to 95 years old. Individuals in the exposed group had encountered a COVID-19 case within 2 weeks preceding study entry. Input material: PBMCs or T cells enriched from blood (not recorded which). This TCR came from a woman aged 50 to 60 who had been exposed to COVID-19.

Here the CDR3 reads CASSFSGIYINEQFF. The CDR3 DNA follows: TGCGCCAGCAGCTTTTCGGGGATCTACATCAATGAGCAGTTCTTC. This chain connects TRBV5-1 to TRBJ2-1; tentatively, D is TRBD2 (5 bases). Germline V CDR1 and CDR2: SGHRS, YFSETQ. The CDR3 sequence is 15 residues long. Between the trimmed V and J ends, which lost 2 bases and 6 bases, there was a span of 15 bases.